The T cell receptor (beta chain) under discussion was sequenced for a study of blood T cells in healthy people across ages. General study findings and limits: Percentage of naive T cells showed a strong correlation with TCR beta diversity. While age rose, TCR beta diversity per million T cells dropped in a roughly linear way. CMV status of donors was not determined, possibly confounding expanded clonotype changes.

The donors, healthy Caucasians from Russia, were aged roughly 6 to 95. A second PCR, run for roughly 7 to 12 cycles, used a sample-barcoded 5' primer plus a J-beta primer mix. One entry per CDR3 protein results from TCRdb running MiXCR on the 5' RACE reads. This sample has over a million distinct CDR3 sequences; roughly 60% occur once, and the top ten carry under 8.5%. To note about this clonotype: Its antigen is still unknown. At one end, the junction sequence differs from germline, possibly due to a read error.

Germline CDR1 and CDR2: SGHRS and YFSETQ. This CDR3 is built from 14 residues. This chain connects TRBV5-1 to TRBJ1-4, with a possible D match to TRBD1 (5 bases). The sequenced material came from blood. The TCR sequence derives from a young man in good health. Here the CDR3 DNA reads TGCGCCAGCGGACCTCAGGGATCTAATGCAAAACTGTTTTTT. Protein: CASGPQGSNAKLFF.